This T cell receptor beta chain comes out of a study of OX40 agonist ivuxolimab in advanced cancers. Overall study findings and caveats: Expanded clones belonging to CD8+ T cells outnumbered, on average, those of CD4+.

The junction had 10 bases not matched to a gene; V was cut back by 6 bases and J by 4 bases. Per the germline V gene, CDR1 is SEHNR and CDR2 is FQNEAQ (reference sequence). CDR3 size: 15 residues. A note on this clone: Antigen specificity is unknown.

Method: immunoSEQ multiplex PCR; TCRdb's copy keeps in-frame clones and lacks some. The sample consists of about 71,000 clones, under 90% of them appearing once. The source was CD4+ or CD8+ T cells sorted from blood, collected in a trial of the OX40 agonist ivuxolimab. The J gene is TRBJ2-7, the V gene TRBV7-9; TRBD1 matches 9 bases. The clonotype originates from an adult with an advanced solid tumor such as melanoma, head and neck, liver or kidney cancer. The CDR3 sequence is CASSWPGTGIYEQYF. The CDR3 DNA sequence: TGTGCCAGCAGTTGGCCGGGGACAGGGATTTACGAGCAGTACTTC.